This T cell receptor beta chain was identified in a study of OX40 agonist ivuxolimab in advanced cancers. Profiling relied on immunoSEQ multiplex PCR, and the TCRdb table lists in-frame clones only, not all of them. The table has tens of thousands of clones, roughly 85% seen once. The input for sequencing was CD4+ or CD8+ T cells sorted from blood, taken in a trial of the OX40 agonist ivuxolimab. The TCR sequence derives from an adult with an advanced solid tumor such as melanoma, head and neck, liver or kidney cancer.

The CDR3 region is CASSRAGTIYF. The CDR3 bases are TGTGCCAGCAGCCGCGCAGGCACCATATATTTT. This chain links TRBV6-5 with TRBJ1-3; D uncertain. The V gene's germline CDR1 is MNHEY and CDR2 SVGAGI. V was cut by 6 bases and J by 9 bases, with 9 bases left in between. This CDR3 is built from 11 residues.